The sequence of this TCR beta chain was determined in a study of blood T cell repertoires in COVID-19. Study-wide background: Samples representing acute and convalescent COVID-19 were sourced from the United States, Italy and Spain. PBMCs, B-cell-depleted T cells, or T cells were the source of the cDNA or gDNA that made up the material.

Original processing methods: Reference gene primer amplification gave nucleated cell count estimates. The repertoire was sequenced with immunoSEQ multiplex PCR; TCRdb's copy has only in-frame clones and lacks some. V and J calls and clone size are copied from that table; D and trimming were computed from the DNA. This repertoire shows approximately 330,000 clones, more than 75% found once; its top ten account for about 3.9%. This clone appeared once. This CDR3 is also generated by other DNA sequences in the sample. The receptor was derived from a woman in her fifties or sixties with active or convalescent COVID-19. Sequencing was done on a sample of peripheral blood.

The CDR3 protein is CASSLVGASYEQYF. The CDR3 region has the DNA TGTGCCAGCAGCTTAGTAGGGGCTAGCTACGAGCAGTACTTC. The chain couples TRBV7-2 to TRBJ2-7; TRBD1 is a possible D gene (5 bases). Deletions cut 1 base from V and 3 bases from J, with 10 bases between. Per germline, CDR1 SGHTA and CDR2 FQGNSA. This CDR3 region has 14 residues.